This T cell receptor (beta chain) was profiled in a study of blood T cell repertoires in COVID-19. Per the authors' pipeline: The assay estimated nucleated cells by amplifying reference gene primers. Assay used: immunoSEQ multiplex PCR; TCRdb lists only in-frame clones, some missing. D and trimming come from the DNA, and the V and J calls and clone size come from that table. The sample gives 150,000 or so clones, around 89% of which show up once; about an eighth is in the top ten. As concerns this clone: Mismatch with germline at one junction end may stem from a read error.

Germline V gene lookup returns CDR1 LNHDA and CDR2 SQIVND (reference sequence). CDR3 size: 14 residues. Seattle participants joined during active infection and were tracked over time. The receptor's source is a man aged 18 to 35 with COVID-19, enrolled during active disease. This rearrangement joins TRBV19 to TRBJ1-4, with 7 bases identical to TRBD1. Sequencing was carried out using peripheral blood. CDR3 in amino acids: CASSSQGEAEKLLF. CDR3 DNA sequence: TGTGCCAGTAGTTCGCAGGGGGAGGCTGAAAAACTGCTTTTT.